One and the same sample provided the 5 T cell receptor beta chains below, sequenced in a study of blood T cell repertoires in COVID-19. Here immunoSEQ multiplex PCR was the method, and the copy in TCRdb shows in-frame clones only, minus some. This table holds around 68,000 clones, approximately 91% found once. The sequencing input was peripheral blood. All receptors derive from a human donor in a cohort sampled during active COVID-19.

The genes are TRBV28 and TRBJ1-6; a weak D match, TRBD1 (5 bases). This CDR3 region has 15 residues. V was cut by 1 base and J by 8 bases, with 12 bases left in between. CDR1 is MDHEN, CDR2 SYDVKM, per germline. The CDR3: CASSLFVRVDSPLHF. The CDR3 region has the DNA TGTGCCAGCAGTTTATTTGTCAGGGTAGATTCACCCCTCCACTTT.

CDR3 coding DNA: TGTGCCAGCAGGGGCAGGGGCCAATTTACGCAGTATTTT. The encoded protein is CASRGRGQFTQYF. The chain employs TRBV25-1 and TRBJ2-3; D may be TRBD1 (6 bases). V lost 6 bases to trimming and J lost 8 bases, with 15 bases between them. The CDR3 length is 13 residues. Germline values: CDR1 MGHDK, CDR2 SYGVNS.

The sample holds one count of this clone. The chain carries TRBV19 and TRBJ2-7; 7 positions agree with TRBD1. Germline loops: CDR1 LNHDA, CDR2 SQIVND (reference sequence). The CDR3 is 14 residues long. J lost 0 bases, V lost 6 bases, and 5 bases had no gene match. CDR3 nucleotide sequence: TGTGCCAGTAGCGGGACAGCAAACTCCTACGAGCAGTACTTC. It is translated as CASSGTANSYEQYF. Looking up the rest from reference TRBV19 and TRBJ2-7 gives the full variable domain: DGGITQSPKYLFRKEGQNVTLSCEQNLNHDAMYWYRQDPGQGLRLIYYSQIVNDFQKGDIAEGYSVSREKKESFPLTVTSAQKNPTAFYLCASSGTANSYEQYFGPGTRLTVT.

The J gene is TRBJ2-5, the V gene TRBV24-1, with TRBD1 matching over 7 bases. From germline, CDR1 is KGHDR and CDR2 SFDVKD. V shed 4 bases, J shed 9 bases, and the junction held 7 bases outside the gene matches. CDR3 size: 13 residues. CDR3 sequence (DNA): TGTGCCACCAGTGACCCCGGGCAGGGGGCCCAGTACTTC. It is translated as CATSDPGQGAQYF.

V usage is TRBV28 and J usage is TRBJ2-2; 12 bases fit TRBD1. V dropped 5 bases and J dropped 4; count of bases not matched to a gene: 17. This CDR3 contains 20 residues. Germline values: CDR1 MDHEN, CDR2 SYDVKM. The CDR3 sequence is CASSSQVPGQGAVGTGELFF. Here the CDR3 DNA reads TGTGCCAGCAGTAGCCAAGTCCCGGGACAGGGGGCTGTGGGCACCGGGGAGCTGTTTTTT.